This paragraph reports one TCR beta chain. The antigen is undetermined. The source of the sample is a study of T-cell memory formation after mild COVID-19. Notes on the study in general: For second-wave clones that peaked at day 37, SARS-CoV-2 specificity went unverified.

Trimming took off 3 bases at V and 4 bases at J, with 7 bases between the two ends. The CDR3 consists of 12 residues. Germline V gene lookup returns CDR1 DFQATT and CDR2 SNEGSKA (reference sequence). Constant-segment primers and 5'RACE yielded cDNA libraries for TCR alpha and TCR beta, each carrying sample barcodes and UMIs. MiXCR, run by TCRdb on the 5' RACE reads, gives a single entry per CDR3 protein. This table holds a few hundred thousand distinct CDR3 sequences, roughly 15% found once. The chain combines TRBV20-1 with TRBJ2-1; D is unresolved. The sample consisted of PBMCs or a T cell subset sorted from them (not recorded which). This receptor was identified in a man aged 18 to 35 who had mild COVID-19 (a few samples of this study predate the infection). Cell type and time point are not known. The CDR3 spells CSASSGYNEQFF. DNA of the CDR3: TGCAGTGCTAGTTCGGGTTACAATGAGCAGTTCTTC.